The 4 T cell receptor beta chains listed next were all sequenced from one sample in a study of blood T cells in healthy people across ages. A second PCR, run for about 7 to 11 cycles, used a sample-barcoded 5' primer plus a J-beta primer mix. TCRdb itself ran the 5' RACE reads through MiXCR, one entry per CDR3 protein. Among roughly 680,000 distinct CDR3 sequences listed, more than 20% were seen once. The sample consisted of blood. All receptors derive from a man between 65 and 85 years old in good health.

The chain recombines TRBV29-1 with TRBJ1-1; TRBD1 matches 9 bases. V was pared by 0 bases and J by 1 base, with 0 bases of the junction left unmatched. The CDR3 totals 14 residues. CDR1 and CDR2 (germline): SQVTM, ANQGSEA. The CDR3 sequence is CSVEEGQGNTEAFF. CDR3 nucleotides: TGCAGCGTTGAAGAGGGACAGGGGAACACTGAAGCTTTCTTT.

The chain carries TRBV20-1 and TRBJ2-1; unclear D gene. The CDR3 runs to 15 residues. Germline CDR1 DFQATT, CDR2 SNEGSKA (reference sequence). With 6 bases removed from V and 5 bases from J, the gap between germline ends came to 20 bases. The CDR3 nucleotides are TGCAGTGCCGATAGTGACCGTCGGTGGGACAATGAGCAGTTCTTC. Its translation: CSADSDRRWDNEQFF.

This clonotype was found a few times. The CDR3 loop reads CASSLWADTQYF. The CDR3 bases are TGCGCCAGCAGCTTGTGGGCAGATACGCAGTATTTT. This sequence joins TRBV5-1 and TRBJ2-3; no clear D. V lost 1 base and J 4 bases, leaving 4 bases between the germline ends. The CDR3 has 12 residues. CDR1 is SGHRS, CDR2 YFSETQ, per germline.

This rearrangement joins TRBV20-1 to TRBJ2-1; TRBD1 might be the D (5 bases). Germline V CDR1 and CDR2: DFQATT, SNEGSKA (reference sequence). The CDR3 length is 15 residues. V dropped 0 bases and J dropped 2 bases, with 11 bases sitting between them. CDR3 loop: CSARDLRQTYNEQFF. The CDR3 DNA follows: TGCAGTGCTAGAGATCTGAGACAGACCTACAATGAGCAGTTCTTC.